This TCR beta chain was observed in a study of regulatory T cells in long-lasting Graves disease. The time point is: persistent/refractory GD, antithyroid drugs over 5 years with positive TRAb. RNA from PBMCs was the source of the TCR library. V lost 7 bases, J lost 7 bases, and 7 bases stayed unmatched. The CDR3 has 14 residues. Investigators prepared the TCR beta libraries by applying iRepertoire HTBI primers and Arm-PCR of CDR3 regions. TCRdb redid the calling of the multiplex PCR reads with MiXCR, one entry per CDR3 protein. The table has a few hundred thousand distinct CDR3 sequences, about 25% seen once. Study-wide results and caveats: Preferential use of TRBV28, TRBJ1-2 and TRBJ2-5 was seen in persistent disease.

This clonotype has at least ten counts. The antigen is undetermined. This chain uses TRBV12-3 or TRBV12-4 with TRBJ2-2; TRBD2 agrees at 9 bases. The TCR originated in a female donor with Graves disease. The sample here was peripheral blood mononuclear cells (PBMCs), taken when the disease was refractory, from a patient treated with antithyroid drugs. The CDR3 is CASTMGLAVGELFF. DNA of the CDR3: TGTGCCAGCACCATGGGACTAGCAGTCGGGGAGCTGTTTTTT.